This TCR beta chain was captured by sequencing in a study of early T cells in non-severe SARS-CoV-2 infection. Study-wide context: Sequencing used unsorted whole-blood bulk RNA, so chains lack pairing.

With 3 bases removed from V and 4 bases from J, the gap between germline ends came to 12 bases. The CDR3 has 14 residues. CDR1 LNHDA and CDR2 SQIVND come from the germline V gene (reference sequence). Individual cDNA molecules each received unique molecular identifiers attached to them. TCRdb independently ran MiXCR on the 5' RACE reads; one entry per CDR3 protein. The sample contains roughly 77,000 distinct CDR3 sequences, around 10% of which appear only once. The chain joins TRBV19 to TRBJ2-5, with no clear D. The sample comprised whole blood. This clonotype was obtained from an adult who was a healthcare worker with PCR-confirmed SARS-CoV-2 infection or an uninfected control (not recorded which). The CDR3: CASSMVGTRETQYF. CDR3 sequence (DNA): TGTGCCAGTAGTATGGTGGGTACTCGAGAGACCCAGTACTTC.